This T cell receptor (beta chain) was identified in a study of blood T cell repertoires in COVID-19. Generated by immunoSEQ multiplex PCR, the TCRdb table keeps only in-frame clones and is missing some. Counted here are about 410,000 clones, roughly 90% occurring once; the ten biggest clones make up roughly 1.4%. This clone was picked up many times. Enrollment of patients from Seattle took place during active infection, with longitudinal follow-up. V lost 2 bases to trimming and J lost 1 base, with 5 bases between them. The CDR3 runs to 13 residues. Germline V CDR1 and CDR2: LNHNV, YYDKDF (reference sequence).

The sequence derives from a woman between 40 and 55 years old with COVID-19, enrolled during active disease. The V and J genes are TRBV15 and TRBJ1-1; no clear D gene. Sequencing used peripheral blood. The CDR3 DNA reads as TGTGCCACCAGCAGACTCGGGAACACTGAAGCTTTCTTT. This translates into CATSRLGNTEAFF.